This section outlines one T cell receptor (beta chain) sequence together with its context. Under the authors' procedure: Amplification of reference gene primers was used by the study to estimate nucleated cell counts. Assay: immunoSEQ multiplex PCR; the TCRdb copy retains only in-frame clones and omits some. V and J calls and clone size are given by that table; D and trimming were obtained from the DNA. The top ten clones hold around 20% of a sample with roughly 150,000 clones, 65% to 85% of them seen once. The sample comes from a study of blood T cell repertoires in COVID-19. Study background: The origin of the acute and convalescent COVID-19 samples was the United States, Italy and Spain. T cells, B-cell-depleted T cells, or PBMCs supplied cDNA or gDNA.

The CDR3 length is 14 residues. Germline CDR1 is MNHEY and CDR2 is SMNVEV (reference sequence). The V end was cut by 5 bases, the J end by 7 bases, with 17 bases between. Sample: peripheral blood. This chain uses TRBV27 with TRBJ1-2; weak D call: TRBD1 (6 bases). The receptor's source is a woman between 70 and 85 years old who had recovered from COVID-19. The CDR3, as DNA: TGTGCCAGCAGTCCCCATGCAGGGGTGGTTGGCTACACCTTC. Its protein is CASSPHAGVVGYTF.